This TCR beta chain was obtained from a study of T-cell reconstitution after alpha-beta-depleted transplantation in children. This clonotype has more than one count but fewer than ten. Its antigen is still unknown. Germline values: CDR1 MDHEN, CDR2 SYDVKM. The V and J ends lost 5 bases and 8 bases, in that order; junction bases with no gene match: 9. CDR3 length equals 15 residues. TCRbeta library construction was performed incorporating unique molecular identifiers. One entry per CDR3 protein results from TCRdb running MiXCR on the PCR reads. This table holds about 200,000 distinct CDR3 sequences, approximately 8.4% found once. Study observations and caveats: Expanded graft clones, several hundred of them, were reportedly the source of alpha-beta T cells about two months after transplant.

Source: PBMCs, mostly from graft donor cells, taken 360 days after TCRalphabeta/CD19-depleted stem cell transplant. The TCR was taken from a male patient aged 2-15 years who had a stem cell transplant for acute myeloid leukemia, so the T cells may come from the graft donor. The chain recombines TRBV28 with TRBJ1-6, with 7 bases identical to TRBD1. The CDR3: CASSHLDRDDSPLHF. DNA of the CDR3: TGTGCCAGCAGTCACCTTGACAGGGACGATTCACCCCTCCACTTT.